The 26 T cell receptor beta chains listed next were all sequenced from one sample in a study of shared clonotypes between healthy human individuals. The repertoire was sequenced with immunoSEQ multiplex PCR; TCRdb's copy has only in-frame clones and lacks some. The repertoire holds about 1.9 million clones, about 94% seen once, with about 1.7% in the top ten. CD45RO negativity and positive selection for CCR7 defined naive CD8 cells, a population that excluded terminally differentiated effector memory CD45RA+ cells. Material: naive CD8+ T cells from PBMCs. Every receptor here comes from a man aged 18 to 29 in good health. Some clones in this sample may be carry-over from other donors' samples.

This clone was detected only once. The chain uses TRBV11-2 and TRBJ2-7, with 7 bases that match TRBD1. Per germline, CDR1 SGHAT and CDR2 FQNNGV. This CDR3 has 14 residues. V lost 5 bases and J lost 3; bases outside the gene matches: 7. The CDR3 DNA sequence: TGTGCCAGCAGCCACCGGGACAGACTCTACGAGCAGTACTTC. Translating gives CASSHRDRLYEQYF.

Notes on this clone: Other DNA variants within this sample encode the same CDR3. The chain carries TRBV5-1 and TRBJ1-1, with D unresolved. Trimming shortened V by 0 bases and J by 1 base, and 10 bases separated the two germline ends. From germline, CDR1 is SGHRS and CDR2 YFSETQ. The CDR3 is 15 residues long. CDR3 protein: CASSLGVGGNTEAFF. CDR3 sequence (DNA): TGCGCCAGCAGCTTGGGTGTAGGAGGGAACACTGAAGCTTTCTTT.

The V and J genes are TRBV5-1 and TRBJ2-3; D is undetermined. This CDR3 has 14 amino acids. Germline V gene sequence: CDR1 SGHRS, CDR2 YFSETQ. The V end was cut by 1 base, the J end by 2 bases, with 8 bases between. CDR3 loop: CASSLKGITDTQYF. CDR3 nucleotides: TGCGCCAGCAGCTTGAAGGGAATCACAGATACGCAGTATTTT.

In DNA, the CDR3 is TGCGCCAGCAGCTTGCTTGAGACAGGGGCTAACACCGGGGAGCTGTTTTTT. It is translated as CASSLLETGANTGELFF. The chain couples TRBV5-1 to TRBJ2-2; 8 bases are shared with TRBD1. CDR1 and CDR2 from the germline V gene are SGHRS and YFSETQ. With 1 base clipped from V and 2 bases from J, the junction kept 7 bases outside the gene matches. The CDR3 has 17 residues.

CDR3 sequence (DNA): TGTGCCAGTAGTCCAATAGCGGCGTACAATGAGCAGTTCTTC. Its protein is CASSPIAAYNEQFF. This sequence joins TRBV19 and TRBJ2-1, with TRBD2 as a possible D gene (6 bases). With 5 bases removed from V and 4 bases from J, the gap between germline ends came to 12 bases. The germline gives CDR1 LNHDA, CDR2 SQIVND (reference sequence). CDR3 length equals 14 residues. The whole variable domain, filled in from reference TRBV19 and TRBJ2-1, reads DGGITQSPKYLFRKEGQNVTLSCEQNLNHDAMYWYRQDPGQGLRLIYYSQIVNDFQKGDIAEGYSVSREKKESFPLTVTSAQKNPTAFYLCASSPIAAYNEQFFGPGTRLTVL.

The chain joins TRBV9 to TRBJ1-2; D is unclear. The V gene's germline CDR1 is SGDLS and CDR2 YYNGEE. This CDR3 is built from 15 residues. Trimming took off 4 bases at V and 3 bases at J, with 16 bases between the two ends. The chain's CDR3 is CASSPALIGDYGYTF. Here the CDR3 DNA reads TGTGCCAGCAGCCCAGCACTAATCGGGGACTATGGCTACACCTTC.

The chain combines TRBV6-4 with TRBJ2-1, with 8 bases aligning to TRBD2. V lost 3 bases and J lost 4; bases outside the gene matches: 8. The CDR3 consists of 16 residues. CDR1 is MRHNA and CDR2 is SNTAGT in the germline V gene. The CDR3 sequence: CASSETSESLYNEQFF. The CDR3 DNA reads as TGTGCCAGCAGTGAGACTAGCGAGTCCCTATACAATGAGCAGTTCTTC.

This clone is a singleton in its sample. The chain links TRBV5-4 to TRBJ2-7, with D perhaps TRBD1 or TRBD2 (5 bases each). With 0 bases removed from V and 5 bases from J, the gap between germline ends came to 24 bases. The CDR3 totals 18 residues. The germline CDR1 and CDR2 sequences are SGHNT and YYREEE (reference sequence). DNA of the CDR3: TGTGCCAGCAGCTTGGGTGGCCGTGAAGCGGCAGGGAGCCACGAGCAGTACTTC. It is translated as CASSLGGREAAGSHEQYF.

The rearrangement joins TRBV6-1 to TRBJ1-1, with 9 nucleotides matching TRBD1. Germline-derived CDR1 and CDR2 are MNHNS and SASEGT. The CDR3 extends over 15 amino acids. The J segment lost 3 bases and the V segment lost 10 bases, leaving 12 bases of the junction unmatched. CDR3 protein: CATDGGDRAYTEAFF. The CDR3 DNA is TGTGCCACCGACGGCGGGGACAGGGCATACACTGAAGCTTTCTTT.

The chain carries TRBV27 and TRBJ2-3, with TRBD1 identical over 7 bases. V was pared by 7 bases and J by 2 bases, with 6 bases of the junction left unmatched. Looked up from germline, CDR1 is MNHEY and CDR2 is SMNVEV (reference sequence). The CDR3 extends over 14 amino acids. The CDR3 region has the DNA TGTGCCAGCACCTTTCAGGGGGACACAGATACGCAGTATTTT. Translating it yields CASTFQGDTDTQYF.

The V and J genes are TRBV27 and TRBJ1-3; the D gene is possibly TRBD1 (6 bases). Germline V CDR1 and CDR2: MNHEY, SMNVEV (reference sequence). This CDR3 has 16 amino acids. V lost 5 bases to trimming and J lost 3 bases, with 17 bases between them. The CDR3 nucleotides are TGTGCCAGCAGTCCCGATGGGGGCCATCTTGGAAACACCATATATTTT. It specifies CASSPDGGHLGNTIYF.

The rearrangement uses TRBV7-6 and TRBJ2-2; the D call may be TRBD1 or TRBD2 (6 bases each). This CDR3 contains 17 residues. Deletions cut 5 bases from V and 0 bases from J, with 16 bases between. Germline V gene sequence: CDR1 SGHVS, CDR2 FNYEAQ. This CDR3 reads CASSRSRGDPNTGELFF. Here the CDR3 DNA reads TGTGCCAGCAGCCGATCAAGGGGGGACCCGAACACCGGGGAGCTGTTTTTT.

This clone has a single count. V gene TRBV28 combines with J gene TRBJ1-4, with TRBD1 identical over 8 bases. The V segment lost 5 bases and the J segment 8 bases; nucleotides outside the gene matches: 7. This CDR3 has 14 residues. CDR1 and CDR2 (germline): MDHEN, SYDVKM. CDR3 in DNA: TGTGCCAGCAGTGGCCCTGGGACAGGCGAAAAACTGTTTTTT. Translation: CASSGPGTGEKLFF.

J is TRBJ1-1 and V is TRBV28; unclear D gene. CDR1 MDHEN and CDR2 SYDVKM come from the germline V gene. Trimming shortened V by 6 bases and J by 1 base, and 15 bases separated the two germline ends. The CDR3 has 15 amino acids. The DNA of the CDR3 is TGTGCCAGCAGACCAATAGCGGGTTGGAACACTGAAGCTTTCTTT. Amino acids: CASRPIAGWNTEAFF.

The chain recombines TRBV7-9 with TRBJ2-5; 10 bases map to TRBD2. Germline trimming cut 4 bases from V and 2 bases from J; bases unmatched to any gene: 4. Germline CDR1 and CDR2: SEHNR and FQNEAQ (reference sequence). This CDR3 is 15 amino acids long. The CDR3 DNA follows: TGTGCCAGCAGCTCCGGACTAGCGGTGCAAGAGACCCAGTACTTC. Residues: CASSSGLAVQETQYF.

Only a few counts were recorded for this clone. V is TRBV6-6 and J is TRBJ1-1; D unclear. CDR1 is MNHNY and CDR2 is SVGAGI in the germline V gene (reference sequence). The CDR3 has 12 residues. V lost 6 bases, J lost 6 bases, and 11 bases lay in between. The CDR3 is CASRPRTAEAFF. Written as DNA, the CDR3 is TGTGCCAGCAGACCCCGGACGGCTGAAGCTTTCTTT.

This clone has only one observation. V gene TRBV7-9 combines with J gene TRBJ2-7; D may be TRBD1 (6 bases). The CDR3 totals 15 residues. V gave up 3 bases and J gave up 7 bases, with 19 bases separating them. The germline V gene encodes CDR1 SEHNR and CDR2 FQNEAQ (reference sequence). CDR3 in DNA: TGTGCCAGCAGCTTGGGGGCACGAGGGGCGATGGAGCAGTACTTC. Translated: CASSLGARGAMEQYF. Full variable domain (remainder filled in from reference TRBV7-9 and TRBJ2-7): DTGVSQNPRHKITKRGQNVTFRCDPISEHNRLYWYRQTLGQGPEFLTYFQNEAQLEKSRLLSDRFSAERPKGSFSTLEIQRTEQGDSAMYLCASSLGARGAMEQYFGPGTRLTVT.

This chain links TRBV27 with TRBJ1-2; TRBD1 agrees at 11 bases. V trimming: 6 bases; J trimming: 8 bases; junction bases outside the gene matches: 11. This CDR3 contains 15 residues. Germline loops: CDR1 MNHEY, CDR2 SMNVEV (reference sequence). CDR3 loop: CASRYIGQGAQGYTF. CDR3 DNA: TGTGCCAGCAGATATATAGGACAGGGGGCACAAGGCTACACCTTC.

The chain carries TRBV2 and TRBJ2-6; the match to TRBD2 covers 10 bases. The length of the CDR3 is 19 residues. V was clipped by 6 bases and J by 0 bases; unmatched bases: 11. Germline assignment: CDR1 SNHLY and CDR2 FYNNEI. The DNA of the CDR3 is TGTGCCAGCAGGAAGCAAACTAGCGGGATTAGCTCTGGGGCCAACGTCCTGACTTTC. Translation: CASRKQTSGISSGANVLTF.

Points on this clone: The same CDR3 also results from other DNA sequences found in this sample. J is TRBJ2-1 and V is TRBV7-9; the match to TRBD1 covers 7 bases. The V gene's germline CDR1 is SEHNR and CDR2 FQNEAQ (reference sequence). The J segment lost 6 bases and the V segment lost 5 bases, leaving 1 base of the junction unmatched. There are 12 residues in the CDR3. The CDR3 reads CASSRDSNEQFF. The CDR3 region has the DNA TGTGCCAGCAGCCGGGACAGCAATGAGCAGTTCTTC.

The chain recombines TRBV4-3 with TRBJ1-1; D is perhaps TRBD1 (5 bases). CDR1 and CDR2 from the germline V gene are LGHNA and YSLEER. The length of the CDR3 is 13 residues. V lost 1 base and J lost 6, with 9 bases in between. CDR3: CASSQVWGAEAFF. CDR3 nucleotides: TGCGCCAGCAGCCAAGTTTGGGGGGCTGAAGCTTTCTTT.

The chain links TRBV28 to TRBJ2-1; 11 nucleotides line up with TRBD2. This CDR3 region has 17 residues. V shed 2 bases, J shed 0 bases, and the junction held 3 bases outside the gene matches. Germline V gene sequence: CDR1 MDHEN, CDR2 SYDVKM. The CDR3 DNA reads TGTGCCAGCAGTTTAAGACTAGCGGGAAACTCCTACAATGAGCAGTTCTTC. The encoded protein is CASSLRLAGNSYNEQFF.

The chain carries TRBV29-1 and TRBJ2-1; 13 nucleotides align to TRBD2. Per the germline V gene, CDR1 is SQVTM and CDR2 is ANQGSEA. Trimming removed 4 bases from V and 3 bases from J; junction bases left unmatched: 12. The length of the CDR3 is 18 residues. CDR3 loop: CSVGAGLAGLIDYNEQFF. CDR3 coding DNA: TGCAGCGTTGGAGCGGGACTAGCGGGATTGATAGACTACAATGAGCAGTTCTTC.

This chain links TRBV2 with TRBJ2-3, with 9 bases matching TRBD1. The CDR3 contains 15 residues. The V gene's germline CDR1 is SNHLY and CDR2 FYNNEI. V was clipped by 5 bases and J by 4 bases; unmatched bases: 7. CDR3 region: CASSSGTGPPDTQYF. CDR3 nucleotide sequence: TGTGCCAGCAGTTCCGGGACAGGGCCCCCAGATACGCAGTATTTT. The variable domain in full, completed from reference TRBV2 and TRBJ2-3, reads EPEVTQTPSHQVTQMGQEVILRCVPISNHLYFYWYRQILGQKVEFLVSFYNNEISEKSEIFDDQFSVERPDGSNFTLKIRSTKLEDSAMYFCASSSGTGPPDTQYFGPGTRLTVL.

The V gene is TRBV5-1, the J gene TRBJ2-5; 7 bases line up with TRBD1. The CDR3 sequence is 15 residues long. Looked up from germline, CDR1 is SGHRS and CDR2 is YFSETQ. Germline trimming cut 0 bases from V and 4 bases from J; bases unmatched to any gene: 6. Here the CDR3 reads CASSLEGALRETQYF. The CDR3 DNA is TGCGCCAGCAGCTTGGAGGGGGCTCTAAGAGAGACCCAGTACTTC.

V gene TRBV7-9 combines with J gene TRBJ1-4; 7 positions agree with TRBD1. This CDR3 spans 16 amino acids. The V gene's germline CDR1 is SEHNR and CDR2 FQNEAQ (reference sequence). V trimming: 2 bases; J trimming: 5 bases; junction bases outside the gene matches: 8. This CDR3 reads CASSLIQGGLNEKLFF. CDR3 coding DNA: TGTGCCAGCAGCTTAATTCAAGGGGGCCTCAATGAAAAACTGTTTTTT.